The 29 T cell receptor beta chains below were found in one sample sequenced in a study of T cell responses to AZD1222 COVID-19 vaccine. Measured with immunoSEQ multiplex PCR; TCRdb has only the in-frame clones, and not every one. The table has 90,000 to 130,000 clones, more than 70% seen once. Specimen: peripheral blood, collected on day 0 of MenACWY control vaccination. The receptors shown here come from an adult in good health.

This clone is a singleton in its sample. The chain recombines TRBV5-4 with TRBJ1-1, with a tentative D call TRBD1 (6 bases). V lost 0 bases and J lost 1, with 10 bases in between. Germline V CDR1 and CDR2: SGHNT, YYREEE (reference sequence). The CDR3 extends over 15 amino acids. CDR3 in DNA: TGTGCCAGCAGCTTGGCACTACAGGGGAACACTGAAGCTTTCTTT. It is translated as CASSLALQGNTEAFF.

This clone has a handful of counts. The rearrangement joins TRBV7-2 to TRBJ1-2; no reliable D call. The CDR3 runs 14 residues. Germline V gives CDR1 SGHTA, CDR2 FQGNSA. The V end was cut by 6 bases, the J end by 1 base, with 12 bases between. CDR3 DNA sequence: TGTGCCAGCAGGCCTCTGGGTCTTAACTATGGCTACACCTTC. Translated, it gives CASRPLGLNYGYTF.

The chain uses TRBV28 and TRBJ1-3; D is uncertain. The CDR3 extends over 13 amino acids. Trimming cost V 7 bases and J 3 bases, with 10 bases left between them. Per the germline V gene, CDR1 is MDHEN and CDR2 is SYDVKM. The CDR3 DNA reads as TGTGCCAGCACGGAAGGGCATGGAAACACCATATATTTT. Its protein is CASTEGHGNTIYF.

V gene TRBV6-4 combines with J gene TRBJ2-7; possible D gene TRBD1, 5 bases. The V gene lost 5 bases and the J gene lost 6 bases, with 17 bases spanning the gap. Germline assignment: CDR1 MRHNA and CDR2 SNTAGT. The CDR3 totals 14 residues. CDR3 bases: TGTGCCAGCAGTCTGACAGTAGGGGTCGGCGAGCAGTACTTC. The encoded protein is CASSLTVGVGEQYF.

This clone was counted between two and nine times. For the CDR3, the DNA is TGTGCCACCTACCCGGACAGGGGGGTTGGAGAGACCCAGTACTTC. It translates to CATYPDRGVGETQYF. The chain is built from TRBV28 and TRBJ2-5; 10 bases match TRBD1. Germline CDR1 reads MDHEN; CDR2 reads SYDVKM. This CDR3 is 15 amino acids long. Unmatched junction bases numbered 12, after V lost 10 bases and J lost 4 bases. The full variable domain, its missing parts supplied by reference TRBV28 and TRBJ2-5, is DVKVTQSSRYLVKRTGEKVFLECVQDMDHENMFWYRQDPGLGLRLIYFSYDVKMKEKGDIPEGYSVSREKKERFSLILESASTNQTSMYLCATYPDRGVGETQYFGPGTRLLVL.

In nucleotides, the CDR3 is TGCGCCAGCAGCCCCGGGGTAGGCGGAAACACCATATATTTT. As protein: CASSPGVGGNTIYF. The chain joins TRBV5-1 to TRBJ1-3; D unresolved. Germline V gene data show CDR1 as SGHRS and CDR2 as YFSETQ. The germline V and J ends were trimmed by 4 bases and 4 bases, with 12 bases remaining between them. This CDR3 is built from 14 residues.

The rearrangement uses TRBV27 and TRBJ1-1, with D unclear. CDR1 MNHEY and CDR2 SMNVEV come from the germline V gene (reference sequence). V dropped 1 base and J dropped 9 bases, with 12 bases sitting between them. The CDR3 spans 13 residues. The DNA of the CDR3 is TGTGCCAGCAGTTTATGGGCCGCAGAAAAAGCTTTCTTT. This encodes CASSLWAAEKAFF.

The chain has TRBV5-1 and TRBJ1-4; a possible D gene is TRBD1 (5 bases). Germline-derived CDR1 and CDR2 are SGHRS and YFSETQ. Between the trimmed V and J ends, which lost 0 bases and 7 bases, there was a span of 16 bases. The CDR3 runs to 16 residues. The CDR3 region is CASSLDLQGYAEKLFF. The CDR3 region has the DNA TGCGCCAGCAGCTTGGATCTCCAGGGTTACGCTGAAAAACTGTTTTTT.

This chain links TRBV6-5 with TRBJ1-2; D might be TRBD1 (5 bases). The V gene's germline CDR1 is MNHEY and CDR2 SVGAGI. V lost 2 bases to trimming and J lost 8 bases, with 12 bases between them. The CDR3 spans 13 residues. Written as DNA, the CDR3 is TGTGCCAGCAGTTACGACCGGTGGGGCGGCTACACCTTC. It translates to CASSYDRWGGYTF.

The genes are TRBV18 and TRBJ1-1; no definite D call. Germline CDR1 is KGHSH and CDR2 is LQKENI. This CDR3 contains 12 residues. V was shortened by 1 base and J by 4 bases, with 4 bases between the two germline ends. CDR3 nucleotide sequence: TGTGCCAGCTCACCACGGGCCACTGAAGCTTTCTTT. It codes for CASSPRATEAFF.

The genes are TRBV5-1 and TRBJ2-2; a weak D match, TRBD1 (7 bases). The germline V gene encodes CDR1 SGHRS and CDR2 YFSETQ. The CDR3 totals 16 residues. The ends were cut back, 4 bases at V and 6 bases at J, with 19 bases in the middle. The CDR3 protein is CASSPEVQGGPGELFF. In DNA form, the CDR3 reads TGCGCCAGCAGCCCGGAGGTGCAGGGGGGTCCCGGGGAGCTGTTTTTT.

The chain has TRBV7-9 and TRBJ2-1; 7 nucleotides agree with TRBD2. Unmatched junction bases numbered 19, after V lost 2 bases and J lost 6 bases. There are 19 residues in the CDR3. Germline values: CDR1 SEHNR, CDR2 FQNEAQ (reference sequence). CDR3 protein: CASSLREGLGPLSGNEQFF. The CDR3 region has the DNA TGTGCCAGCAGCTTAAGGGAGGGCCTGGGTCCCCTATCGGGCAATGAGCAGTTCTTC.

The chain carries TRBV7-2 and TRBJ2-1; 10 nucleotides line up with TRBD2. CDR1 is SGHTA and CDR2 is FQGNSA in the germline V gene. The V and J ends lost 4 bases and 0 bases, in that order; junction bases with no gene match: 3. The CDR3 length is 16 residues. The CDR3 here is CASSSSSGGSYNEQFF. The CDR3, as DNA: TGTGCCAGCAGCTCATCTAGCGGGGGCTCCTACAATGAGCAGTTCTTC.

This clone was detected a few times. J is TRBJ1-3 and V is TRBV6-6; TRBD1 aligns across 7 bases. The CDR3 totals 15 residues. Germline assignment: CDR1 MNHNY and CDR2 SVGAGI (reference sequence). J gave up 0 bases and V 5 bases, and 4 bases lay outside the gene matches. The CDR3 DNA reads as TGTGCCAGCAGTACAGGGGTCCACTCTGGAAACACCATATATTTT. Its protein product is CASSTGVHSGNTIYF.

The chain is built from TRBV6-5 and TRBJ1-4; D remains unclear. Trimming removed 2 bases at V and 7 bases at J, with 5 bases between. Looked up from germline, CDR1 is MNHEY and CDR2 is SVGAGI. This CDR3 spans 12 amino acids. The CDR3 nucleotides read TGTGCCAGCAGTTACGGTGGTGAAAAACTGTTTTTT. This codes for CASSYGGEKLFF.

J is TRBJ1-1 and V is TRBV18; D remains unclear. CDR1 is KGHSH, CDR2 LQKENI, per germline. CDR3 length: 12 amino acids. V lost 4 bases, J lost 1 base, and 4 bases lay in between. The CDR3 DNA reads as TGTGCCAGCTCACTGCGGAACACTGAAGCTTTCTTT. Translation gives CASSLRNTEAFF.

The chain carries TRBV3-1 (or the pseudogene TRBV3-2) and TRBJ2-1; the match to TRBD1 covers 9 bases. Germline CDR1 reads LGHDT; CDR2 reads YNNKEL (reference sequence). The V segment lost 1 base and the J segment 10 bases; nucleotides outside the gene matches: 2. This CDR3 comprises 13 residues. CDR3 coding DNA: TGTGCCAGCAGCCAAGTCACAGGGGGCGAGCAGTTCTTC. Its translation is CASSQVTGGEQFF.

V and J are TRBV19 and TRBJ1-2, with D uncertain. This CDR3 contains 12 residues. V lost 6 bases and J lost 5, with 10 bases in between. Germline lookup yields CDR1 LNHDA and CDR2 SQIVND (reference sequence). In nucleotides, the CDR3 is TGTGCCAGTAGAGAGGGAACTTATGGCTACACCTTC. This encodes CASREGTYGYTF.

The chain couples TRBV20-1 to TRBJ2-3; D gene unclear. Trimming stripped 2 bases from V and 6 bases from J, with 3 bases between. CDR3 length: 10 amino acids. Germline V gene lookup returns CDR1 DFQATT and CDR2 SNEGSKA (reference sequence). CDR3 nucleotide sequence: TGCAGTGCTAGATTCGATACGCAGTATTTT. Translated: CSARFDTQYF.

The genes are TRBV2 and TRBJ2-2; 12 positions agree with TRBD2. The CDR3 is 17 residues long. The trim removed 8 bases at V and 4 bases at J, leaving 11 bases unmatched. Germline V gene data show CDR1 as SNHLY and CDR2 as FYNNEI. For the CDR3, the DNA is TGTGCCAGCCTTCCCCCAGGGACTAGCGGGCGCACCGGGGAGCTGTTTTTT. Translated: CASLPPGTSGRTGELFF.

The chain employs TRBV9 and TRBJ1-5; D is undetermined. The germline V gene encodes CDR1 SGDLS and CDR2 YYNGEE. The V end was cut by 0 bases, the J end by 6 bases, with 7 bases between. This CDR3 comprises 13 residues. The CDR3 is CASSVGGFQPQHF. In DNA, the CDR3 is TGTGCCAGCAGCGTAGGCGGGTTTCAGCCCCAGCATTTT.

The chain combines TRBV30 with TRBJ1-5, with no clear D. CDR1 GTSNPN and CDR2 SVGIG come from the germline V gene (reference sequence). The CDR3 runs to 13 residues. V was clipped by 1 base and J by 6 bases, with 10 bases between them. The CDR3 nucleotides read TGTGCCTGGAGTGAAGGTTGGGCTCAGCCCCAGCATTTT. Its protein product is CAWSEGWAQPQHF.

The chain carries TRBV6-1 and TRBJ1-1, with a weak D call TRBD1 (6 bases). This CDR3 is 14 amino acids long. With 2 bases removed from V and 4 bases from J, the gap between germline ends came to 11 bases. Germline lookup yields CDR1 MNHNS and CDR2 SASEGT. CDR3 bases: TGTGCCAGCAGTGAAAGCAGGGGCGCCACTGAAGCTTTCTTT. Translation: CASSESRGATEAFF.

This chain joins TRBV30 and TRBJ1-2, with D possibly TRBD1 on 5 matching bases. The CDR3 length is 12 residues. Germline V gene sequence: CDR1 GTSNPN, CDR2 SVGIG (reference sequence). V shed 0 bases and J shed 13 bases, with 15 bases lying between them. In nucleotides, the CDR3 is TGTGCCTGGAGTGTAGTGGGAGGGGTTAGCACCTTC. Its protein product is CAWSVVGGVSTF.

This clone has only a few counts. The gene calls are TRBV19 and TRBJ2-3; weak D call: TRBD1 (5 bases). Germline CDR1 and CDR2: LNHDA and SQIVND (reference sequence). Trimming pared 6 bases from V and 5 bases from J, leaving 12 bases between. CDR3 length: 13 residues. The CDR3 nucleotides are TGTGCCAGTAGCGATACAGGCGGAGATACGCAGTATTTT. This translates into CASSDTGGDTQYF.

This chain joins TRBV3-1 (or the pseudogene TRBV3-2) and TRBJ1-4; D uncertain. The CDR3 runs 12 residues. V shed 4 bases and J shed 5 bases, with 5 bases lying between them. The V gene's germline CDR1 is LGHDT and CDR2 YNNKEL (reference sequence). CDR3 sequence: CASSPLNEKLFF. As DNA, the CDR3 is TGTGCCAGCAGCCCCCTCAATGAAAAACTGTTTTTT.

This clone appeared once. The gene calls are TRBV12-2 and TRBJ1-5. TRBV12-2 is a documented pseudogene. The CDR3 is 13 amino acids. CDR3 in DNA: TGTGCAAGTCGCTTTCGGGGTAATCAGCCCCAGCATTTT. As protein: CASRFRGNQPQHF.

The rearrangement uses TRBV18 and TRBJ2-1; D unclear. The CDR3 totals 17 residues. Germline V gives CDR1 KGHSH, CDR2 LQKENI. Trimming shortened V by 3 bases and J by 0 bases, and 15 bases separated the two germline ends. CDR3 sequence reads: CASSPISSTSSYNEQFF. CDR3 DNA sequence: TGTGCCAGCTCACCCATTTCGTCTACAAGCTCCTACAATGAGCAGTTCTTC.

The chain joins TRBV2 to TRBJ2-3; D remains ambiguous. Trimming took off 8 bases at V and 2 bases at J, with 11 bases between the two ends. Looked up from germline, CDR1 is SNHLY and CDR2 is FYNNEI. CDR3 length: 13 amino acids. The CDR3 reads CASVRLPTDTQYF. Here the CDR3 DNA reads TGTGCCAGCGTGAGACTTCCCACAGATACGCAGTATTTT.